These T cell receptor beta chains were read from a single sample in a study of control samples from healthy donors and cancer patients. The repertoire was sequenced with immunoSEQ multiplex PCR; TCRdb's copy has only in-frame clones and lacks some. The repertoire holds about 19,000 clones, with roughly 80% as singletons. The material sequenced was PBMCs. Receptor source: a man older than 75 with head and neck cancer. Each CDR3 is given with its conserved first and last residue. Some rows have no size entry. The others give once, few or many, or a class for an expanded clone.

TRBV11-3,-,CASSRDTSGNTIYF
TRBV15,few,CATSRNLGSHYGYTF
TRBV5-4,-,CASSFGGRANEKLFF
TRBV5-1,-,CASSLGGRYGYTF
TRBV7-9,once,CASSPRDSPTDTQYF
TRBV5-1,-,CASSWGQSLAKNIQYF
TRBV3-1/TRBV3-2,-,CASSPNRDRQYF
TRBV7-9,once,CASSLSNGWDEQYF
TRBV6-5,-,CASSYSQGTQETQYF
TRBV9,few,CASSVDFAGLNTEAFF
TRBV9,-,CASGNQVYEQYF
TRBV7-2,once,CASQYGLAGLTGELFF
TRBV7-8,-,CASSLARRINTGELFF
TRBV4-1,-,CASSQVLSQRGTEAFF
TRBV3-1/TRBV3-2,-,CASRQSRGETQYF
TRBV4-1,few,CASSQIRGGANVLTF
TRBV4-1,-,CASSQVGGARQPQHF
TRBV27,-,CASSSPSGTGIDEQYF
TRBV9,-,CASSVDLAGGRETQYF
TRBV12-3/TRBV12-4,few,CASSLISGGGRFF
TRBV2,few,CASRETGLGEKLFF
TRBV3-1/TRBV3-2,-,CASSPNTGELFF
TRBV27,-,CASSLSQGSQPQHF
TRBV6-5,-,CASSYSRDSGNTIYF
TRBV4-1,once,CASSQVDMGSSYNEQFF
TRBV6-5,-,CASSYSFQPQHF
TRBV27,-,CASSLQTFYNSPLHF
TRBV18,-,CASSPGQYNEQFF
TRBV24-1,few,CATSDAGLLSYEQYF
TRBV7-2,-,CASSRDYLSYEQYF
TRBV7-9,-,CASSTPGRLLNTGELFF
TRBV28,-,CASSLAGRADTQYF
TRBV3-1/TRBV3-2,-,CASSQGEGSTDTQYF